These T cell receptor beta chains were read from a single sample in a study of preoperative IRX-2 immunotherapy in early breast cancer. Measured with immunoSEQ multiplex PCR; TCRdb has only the in-frame clones, and not every one. The table records around 88,000 clones, roughly 90% of them present only once. Sequenced material: tumor tissue, taken after IRX-2 immunotherapy. Receptor source: a human donor with breast cancer. Both conserved end residues are part of each CDR3. The order of the fields is J gene, V gene, CDR3 protein.

J: TRBJ2-1; V: TRBV18; CDR3: CASSASSGRAGNEQFF
J: TRBJ1-4; V: TRBV28; CDR3: CASSTRATNEKLFF
J: TRBJ2-3; V: TRBV7-7; CDR3: CASSDSGRRRDTQYF
J: TRBJ2-1; V: TRBV19; CDR3: CASSTGQGEMWQFF
J: TRBJ2-5; V: TRBV28; CDR3: CASSTIRGGWETQYF
J: TRBJ2-7; V: TRBV6-8; CDR3: CAIKSGPLSYEQYF
J: TRBJ1-5; V: TRBV30; CDR3: CAWSVLRYQPQHF
J: TRBJ2-7; V: TRBV10-1; CDR3: CASSDTYEQYF
J: TRBJ2-7; V: TRBV18; CDR3: CASSPAGFTQYEQYF
J: TRBJ2-7; V: TRBV16; CDR3: CASGRGVSYEQYF
J: TRBJ1-1; V: TRBV19; CDR3: CASSIDLGGREAFF
J: TRBJ2-1; V: TRBV29-1; CDR3: CSGYPDRIDNEQFF
J: TRBJ1-4; V: TRBV7-8; CDR3: CASRRDATNEKLFF